The present entry profiles one TCR beta chain with its context. Its antigen is as yet unknown. The record originates from a study of cytomegalovirus exposure and HLA in healthy donors. Study-level points and caveats: Presence/absence analyses treated sequencing depth as roughly uniform across donors.

PCR used 60 Vbeta primers and 13 Jbeta primers. Sequenced by immunoSEQ multiplex PCR; TCRdb stores in-frame clones only, minus some. The sample yields fewer than 250,000 clones, roughly 80% seen once. The CDR3 is 15 amino acids. The ends lost 1 base at V and 6 bases at J; junction bases unmatched: 7. Per the germline V gene, CDR1 is MDHEN and CDR2 is SYDVKM. The chain couples TRBV28 to TRBJ2-7; 9 bases line up with TRBD2. Sequencing was performed on PBMCs. This TCR was recovered from a young man in good health and CMV-seronegative. CDR3 sequence (DNA): TGTGCCAGCAGTTTATACCTAGCGGGGATACGCGAGCAGTACTTC. Residues: CASSLYLAGIREQYF. Full variable domain (outside the CDR3, taken from reference TRBV28 and TRBJ2-7): DVKVTQSSRYLVKRTGEKVFLECVQDMDHENMFWYRQDPGLGLRLIYFSYDVKMKEKGDIPEGYSVSREKKERFSLILESASTNQTSMYLCASSLYLAGIREQYFGPGTRLTVT.